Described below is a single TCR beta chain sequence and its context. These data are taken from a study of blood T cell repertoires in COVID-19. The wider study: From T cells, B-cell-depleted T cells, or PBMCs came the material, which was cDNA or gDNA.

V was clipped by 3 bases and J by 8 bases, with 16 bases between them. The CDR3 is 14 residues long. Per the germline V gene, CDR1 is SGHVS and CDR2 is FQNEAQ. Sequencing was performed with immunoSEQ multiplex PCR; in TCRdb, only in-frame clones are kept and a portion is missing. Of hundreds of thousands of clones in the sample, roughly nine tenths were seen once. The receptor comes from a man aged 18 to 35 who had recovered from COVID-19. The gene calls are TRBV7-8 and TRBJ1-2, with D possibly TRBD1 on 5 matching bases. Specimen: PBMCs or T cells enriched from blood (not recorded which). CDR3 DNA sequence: TGTGCCAGCAGCTTCCCCGGACATGGCGACGGCTACACCTTC. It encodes CASSFPGHGDGYTF.